This T cell receptor beta chain was identified in a study of CD8 T cells in ankylosing spondylitis. CDR1 and CDR2 from the germline V gene are MNHNS and SASEGT. The CDR3 has 16 amino acids. The junction had 6 bases not matched to a gene; V was cut back by 5 bases and J by 6 bases. Study-wide results and limits: Disease-linked clones were reportedly significantly enriched in matched ankylosing spondylitis synovial fluid. Seven or eight highly homologous variants formed a TCR beta motif that appeared characteristic of ankylosing spondylitis blood.

As to this clonotype: The target antigen is unknown.

As the method for making TCR beta libraries, quantitative 5'-RACE with molecular barcodes was used. TCRdb re-analysed the 5' RACE reads in MiXCR, keeping a single row per CDR3 protein. The table includes under 850,000 distinct CDR3 sequences, 15% to 20% detected once. V is TRBV6-1 and J is TRBJ2-5; 16 bases are a match to TRBD2. This receptor was obtained from a male donor with ankylosing spondylitis. Sequencing was carried out using blood, either unsorted or a sorted T cell fraction (not recorded which). The CDR3 reads CASSPGLAGGQKTQYF. DNA for the CDR3: TGTGCCAGCAGTCCGGGACTAGCGGGGGGGCAGAAGACCCAGTACTTC.